These T cell receptor beta chains were read from a single sample in a study of blood T cell repertoires in COVID-19. TCRdb's table, derived via immunoSEQ multiplex PCR, lists solely in-frame clones and lacks some. The sample consists of about 41,000 clones, around 90% of them appearing once. The material sequenced was peripheral blood. These TCRs come from a human donor in a cohort sampled during active COVID-19. The CDR3 runs from the conserved cysteine through the conserved F or W. Each record gives: clone size, V gene, J gene, CDR3 length, D gene, CDR3 protein, CDR3 DNA. The D gene is left open where the match is weak. Where a row states a size, it is once, few, many or the class of an expanded clone; other rows omit it.

NA	TRBV9	TRBJ2-1	12	NA	CASSVRSNEQFF	TGTGCCAGCAGCGTAAGGAGCAATGAGCAGTTCTTC
NA	TRBV7-3	TRBJ1-3	16	TRBD1	CASSKGDSPIGNTIYF	TGTGCCAGCAGCAAAGGGGACAGCCCTATAGGAAACACCATATATTTT
once	TRBV7-3	TRBJ2-1	16	TRBD2	CASSSRPGLGYNEQFF	TGTGCCAGCAGCTCACGACCGGGACTAGGGTACAATGAGCAGTTCTTC
NA	TRBV4-2	TRBJ1-4	17	TRBD1	CASSQRSDRDLREKLFF	TGTGCCAGCAGCCAAAGGAGCGACAGGGACCTAAGGGAAAAACTGTTTTTT
NA	TRBV27	TRBJ1-2	12	TRBD1	CASRTGVRGYTF	TGTGCCAGCAGAACAGGGGTTAGGGGCTACACCTTC
NA	TRBV6-4	TRBJ2-3	16	TRBD2	CASSDVGGSGADTQYF	TGTGCCAGCAGTGACGTTGGAGGGAGCGGGGCAGATACGCAGTATTTT
NA	TRBV12-3/TRBV12-4	TRBJ1-3	12	NA	CASRAGGNTIYF	TGTGCCAGCAGGGCTGGTGGAAACACCATATATTTT
NA	TRBV6-2/TRBV6-3	TRBJ2-1	17	TRBD2	CASSYFGLAGGDNEQFF	TGTGCCAGCAGTTACTTTGGGCTAGCGGGAGGCGACAATGAGCAGTTCTTC
once	TRBV6-6	TRBJ2-5	16	TRBD2	CASNTIQTSAQETQYF	TGTGCCAGCAACACAATCCAGACTAGCGCACAAGAGACCCAGTACTTC
NA	TRBV11-1	TRBJ2-1	15	NA	CASSLRQVGAGEQFF	TGTGCCAGCAGCTTACGCCAGGTGGGGGCGGGTGAGCAGTTCTTC
NA	TRBV27	TRBJ1-2	16	TRBD1	CASRPGQGALRYGYTF	TGTGCCAGCAGACCGGGACAGGGGGCCCTACGCTATGGCTACACCTTC
NA	TRBV27	TRBJ1-2	15	TRBD1	CASSFDREVFYGYTF	TGTGCCAGCAGTTTTGACAGGGAGGTATTCTATGGCTACACCTTC
NA	TRBV4-1	TRBJ2-3	18	TRBD2	CASSQSLGTSGYTDTQYF	TGCGCCAGCAGCCAGAGTTTAGGGACTAGCGGGTACACAGATACGCAGTATTTT
NA	TRBV7-2	TRBJ2-4	17	TRBD2	CASSLGPLAGVYDIQYF	TGTGCCAGCAGCTTAGGTCCACTAGCGGGAGTGTATGACATTCAGTACTTC
NA	TRBV24-1	TRBJ2-3	14	TRBD2	CATTGLADPDTQYF	TGTGCCACAACCGGACTAGCGGATCCAGATACGCAGTATTTT
NA	TRBV6-2/TRBV6-3	TRBJ2-7	14	TRBD2	CASSYYTGGREQYF	TGTGCCAGCAGTTACTATACGGGAGGAAGGGAGCAGTACTTC
NA	TRBV5-6	TRBJ1-5	15	NA	CASSLMNRLNQPQHF	TGTGCCAGCAGCTTGATGAACAGGCTGAATCAGCCCCAGCATTTT
NA	TRBV24-1	TRBJ2-2	16	TRBD1	CATSDPQGVDTGELFF	TGTGCCACCAGTGATCCACAGGGGGTGGACACCGGGGAGCTGTTTTTT
few	TRBV10-3	TRBJ1-1	14	NA	CAIRLTGENTEAFF	TGTGCCATCAGATTGACAGGAGAGAACACTGAAGCTTTCTTT
NA	TRBV19	TRBJ1-2	14	NA	CASSPGRGDYGYTF	TGTGCCAGTAGTCCTGGACGGGGGGACTATGGCTACACCTTC
NA	TRBV5-1	TRBJ2-6	16	NA	CASSIALGSGANVLTF	TGCGCCAGCAGCATAGCTTTGGGCTCTGGGGCCAACGTCCTGACTTTC
once	TRBV4-2	TRBJ2-2	15	NA	CASSQDPNLAGELFF	TGTGCCAGCAGCCAAGACCCAAACCTAGCCGGGGAGCTGTTTTTT
NA	TRBV24-1	TRBJ2-7	16	TRBD1	CATSDRTGAPIYEQYF	TGTGCCACCAGTGACCGGACAGGGGCCCCGATCTACGAGCAGTACTTC
NA	TRBV11-2	TRBJ2-1	15	NA	CASSLDTSSYNEQFF	TGTGCCAGCAGCTTAGACACTAGCTCCTACAATGAGCAGTTCTTC
NA	TRBV5-5	TRBJ1-1	16	NA	CASSIVNLGFWTEAFF	TGTGCCAGCAGCATCGTTAATCTCGGGTTTTGGACTGAAGCTTTCTTT
NA	TRBV27	TRBJ1-1	13	NA	CASRYDSLGEAFF	TGTGCCAGCAGGTATGACAGTCTGGGTGAAGCTTTCTTT
NA	TRBV11-2	TRBJ2-7	13	NA	CASSLRGAHEQYF	TGTGCCAGCAGCTTACGCGGGGCGCACGAGCAGTACTTC
few	TRBV9	TRBJ2-4	13	NA	CASTREGENIQYF	TGTGCCAGCACCCGAGAGGGGGAAAACATTCAGTACTTC
NA	TRBV19	TRBJ2-7	15	TRBD2	CASSTGLAGGDEQYF	TGTGCCAGTAGTACGGGACTAGCGGGAGGGGACGAGCAGTACTTC
NA	TRBV11-3	TRBJ1-2	14	NA	CASSLGVSVYGYTF	TGTGCCAGCAGCTTAGGAGTGTCCGTCTATGGCTACACCTTC
NA	TRBV10-3	TRBJ1-5	15	TRBD1	CAISESDRFNQPQHF	TGTGCCATCAGTGAGTCGGACAGGTTCAATCAGCCCCAGCATTTT
few	TRBV2	TRBJ1-2	14	NA	CASSVDYRSSGYTF	TGTGCCAGCAGTGTCGACTACCGGAGTAGTGGCTACACCTTC
NA	TRBV6-6	TRBJ1-1	15	NA	CASKEGQTKNTEAFF	TGTGCCAGCAAAGAGGGACAAACCAAGAACACTGAAGCTTTCTTT
NA	TRBV3-1/TRBV3-2	TRBJ2-7	16	TRBD2	CASSPRTSGHSYEQYF	TGTGCCAGCAGCCCGAGGACTAGCGGCCACTCCTACGAGCAGTACTTC
few	TRBV5-4	TRBJ2-1	14	TRBD1	CASRADRAYNEQFF	TGTGCCAGCAGAGCGGACAGGGCGTACAATGAGCAGTTCTTC
NA	TRBV9	TRBJ1-6	17	TRBD1	CASNHDRADVNNSPLHF	TGTGCCAGCAACCACGACAGGGCCGACGTTAATAATTCACCCCTCCACTTT
NA	TRBV19	TRBJ1-2	16	NA	CASSIRRQTSLGGYTF	TGTGCCAGTAGTATCCGACGACAGACTTCGCTGGGGGGCTACACCTTC
NA	TRBV3-1/TRBV3-2	TRBJ1-1	14	TRBD1	CASSPGQGAAEAFF	TGTGCCAGCAGCCCGGGACAGGGGGCCGCTGAAGCTTTCTTT